The following is a TCR beta chain sequence with its context. Its target is unknown. This CDR3 comprises 17 residues. Germline-derived CDR1 and CDR2 are KGHSH and LQKENI. V shed 6 bases, J shed 4 bases, and the junction held 14 bases outside the gene matches. This entry is derived from a study of identical twins. Findings of the study overall: Surplus twin overlap in beta out-of-frame sequences was less pronounced. Cord blood beta clonotypes that were abundant carried fewer insertions, and memory repertoires showed no such trend. Invariant MAIT and iNKT cells may have partly biased zero-insertion analyses.

TCRdb ran MiXCR on the 5' RACE reads and lists one entry per CDR3 protein. Of about 210,000 distinct CDR3 sequences in the sample, less than 10% were seen once. The sequenced sample consisted of memory (CD45RO+) T cells sorted from blood. The receptor was derived from a young woman in good health. V usage is TRBV18 and J usage is TRBJ2-1; TRBD1 matches 8 bases. In DNA form, the CDR3 reads TGTGCCAGCTCCCCGTTCCGGGCGGGACAGGAGTACAATGAGCAGTTCTTC. This encodes CASSPFRAGQEYNEQFF.